Following are 13 T cell receptor beta chains from one sample sequenced in a study of early stage breast cancer tumors. Libraries were prepared by immunoSEQ multiplex PCR; TCRdb keeps only in-frame clonotypes and omits some of them. The table has roughly 30,000 clones, 80% to 90% seen once. The source material was blood. The receptors were gathered from a person aged 50-59 years with breast cancer.

The chain uses TRBV9 and TRBJ1-1; D is unresolved. The germline V gene encodes CDR1 SGDLS and CDR2 YYNGEE. Trimming pared 2 bases from V and 0 bases from J, leaving 5 bases between. The CDR3 consists of 13 residues. The CDR3, as DNA: TGTGCCAGCAGCGTCTCAATGAACACTGAAGCTTTCTTT. Translated: CASSVSMNTEAFF.

The chain recombines TRBV19 with TRBJ2-2; TRBD2 matches at 12 bases. V trimming: 8 bases; J trimming: 7 bases; junction bases outside the gene matches: 8. The germline V gene has CDR1 LNHDA and CDR2 SQIVND (reference sequence). CDR3 size: 15 residues. CDR3 sequence (DNA): TGTGCCAGTCGAATGACTAGCGGGGGTGTCGGGGAGCTGTTTTTT. This gives the protein CASRMTSGGVGELFF.

The chain links TRBV19 to TRBJ1-5, with 9 bases that match TRBD1. Germline V gene sequence: CDR1 LNHDA, CDR2 SQIVND (reference sequence). The CDR3 spans 16 residues. V trimming: 5 bases; J trimming: 4 bases; junction bases outside the gene matches: 9. The chain's CDR3 is CASSSTRDRVNQPQHF. CDR3 in DNA: TGTGCCAGTAGTTCAACCCGGGACAGGGTAAATCAGCCCCAGCATTTT.

This chain uses TRBV27 with TRBJ2-3; 8 positions match TRBD2. This CDR3 is 15 amino acids long. Germline CDR1 MNHEY, CDR2 SMNVEV (reference sequence). V lost 7 bases to trimming and J lost 2 bases; unmatched junction nucleotides: 8. CDR3 region: CASNKAGANTDTQYF. CDR3 nucleotide sequence: TGTGCCAGCAACAAAGCGGGGGCCAACACAGATACGCAGTATTTT.

J is TRBJ1-5 and V is TRBV27, with TRBD1 identical over 8 bases. CDR1 is MNHEY and CDR2 is SMNVEV in the germline V gene (reference sequence). The V segment lost 5 bases and the J segment 0 bases; nucleotides outside the gene matches: 6. The CDR3 totals 16 residues. The CDR3 bases are TGTGCCAGCAGTACACAGGGGGGCCATAGCAATCAGCCCCAGCATTTT. Translated: CASSTQGGHSNQPQHF.

In this sample, this clone is medium-sized. The chain combines TRBV29-1 with TRBJ1-2; D not resolved. The CDR3 extends over 15 amino acids. From germline, CDR1 is SQVTM and CDR2 ANQGSEA. V dropped 4 bases and J dropped 0 bases, with 15 bases sitting between them. The CDR3 DNA is TGCAGCGTTGTTTGGACGAATCGAGCTAACTATGGCTACACCTTC. It is translated as CSVVWTNRANYGYTF.

The chain carries TRBV18 and TRBJ2-1; TRBD1 agrees at 8 bases. The CDR3 length is 14 residues. Unmatched junction bases numbered 6, after V lost 5 bases and J lost 6 bases. From germline, CDR1 is KGHSH and CDR2 LQKENI. The CDR3 coding sequence is TGTGCCAGCTCAGACCGGGACAGGACCAATGAGCAGTTCTTC. Amino acids: CASSDRDRTNEQFF.

This clone appeared a few times. This sequence joins TRBV15 and TRBJ1-1, with D possibly matching TRBD1 (5 bases). The CDR3 contains 13 residues. The V end lost 3 bases, the J end lost 6 bases, and 11 bases lay between the germline ends. CDR1 and CDR2 from the germline V gene are LNHNV and YYDKDF (reference sequence). As DNA, the CDR3 is TGTGCCACCAGCAGTGGGGGGAAGGCTGAAGCTTTCTTT. Translating it yields CATSSGGKAEAFF.

V is TRBV28 and J is TRBJ1-3; D uncertain. The CDR3 is made up of 15 amino acids. Germline CDR1 MDHEN, CDR2 SYDVKM. The V end was cut by 6 bases, the J end by 0 bases, with 12 bases between. The CDR3 sequence is CASSSDGLSGNTIYF. The CDR3, as DNA: TGTGCCAGCAGCTCGGACGGGCTCTCTGGAAACACCATATATTTT.

This clone is medium-sized within its sample. The rearrangement joins TRBV19 to TRBJ2-5; TRBD2 aligns across 10 bases. V trimming: 5 bases; J trimming: 5 bases; junction bases outside the gene matches: 8. This CDR3 has 15 amino acids. CDR1 and CDR2 (germline): LNHDA, SQIVND (reference sequence). The CDR3 nucleotides are TGTGCCAGTAGTGCTGGGACTAGCGTGCTGGAGACCCAGTACTTC. It specifies CASSAGTSVLETQYF.

J is TRBJ2-7 and V is TRBV14; no clear D gene. V dropped 3 bases and J dropped 5 bases, with 8 bases sitting between them. CDR1 and CDR2 (germline): SGHDN, FVKESK. CDR3 length: 12 amino acids. Written as DNA, the CDR3 is TGTGCCAGCAGCCAGGGTAGGGACGAGCAGTACTTC. Its protein product is CASSQGRDEQYF.

The rearrangement links TRBV6-4 to TRBJ2-3; 11 nucleotides agree with TRBD1. Germline V CDR1 and CDR2: MRHNA, SNTAGT. V dropped 4 bases and J dropped 14; count of bases not matched to a gene: 11. The CDR3 length is 14 residues. The CDR3 sequence is CASSAGQGGYGLYF. The CDR3, as DNA: TGTGCCAGCAGTGCGGGACAGGGGGGCTACGGGCTGTATTTT.

The gene calls are TRBV5-6 and TRBJ1-3, with 8 nucleotides matching TRBD1. With V trimmed by 3 bases and J by 3 bases, 5 bases remained unmatched. In germline, CDR1 is SGHDT, CDR2 YYEEEE. The CDR3 has 15 residues. The CDR3 nucleotides are TGTGCCAGCAGCTCAGGGGGGACAGGTGGAAACACCATATATTTT. It specifies CASSSGGTGGNTIYF.